Shown below are 32 T cell receptor beta chains from a single sample sequenced in a study of T cell responses to AZD1222 COVID-19 vaccine. Libraries were prepared by immunoSEQ multiplex PCR; TCRdb keeps only in-frame clonotypes and omits some of them. This table has about 140,000 clones, just under 95% appearing once. The sample consisted of peripheral blood, taken after recovery from COVID-19. These receptors all come from an adult who had recovered from COVID-19.

V and J are TRBV27 and TRBJ1-2; 7 bases agree with TRBD1. Per the germline V gene, CDR1 is MNHEY and CDR2 is SMNVEV (reference sequence). The CDR3 runs 13 residues. The trim removed 8 bases at V and 8 bases at J, leaving 11 bases unmatched. CDR3 residues: CASQGGPLGGYTF. The CDR3 DNA reads TGTGCCAGCCAGGGGGGCCCATTAGGGGGCTACACCTTC.

The chain has TRBV6-5 and TRBJ2-1; D is uncertain. CDR3 length: 11 amino acids. From germline, CDR1 is MNHEY and CDR2 SVGAGI. Trimming took off 6 bases at V and 10 bases at J, with 10 bases between the two ends. In DNA, the CDR3 is TGTGCCAGCAGACGACATGAAGAGCAGTTCTTC. Protein product: CASRRHEEQFF.

The chain employs TRBV6-6 and TRBJ2-7; D not resolved. Looked up from germline, CDR1 is MNHNY and CDR2 is SVGAGI (reference sequence). Trimming shortened V by 1 base and J by 3 bases, and 16 bases separated the two germline ends. The CDR3 is 16 residues long. CDR3 in DNA: TGTGCCAGCAGTTACTATTTGGGCGCAGGCCACTACGAGCAGTACTTC. Translated, it gives CASSYYLGAGHYEQYF.

V is TRBV2 and J is TRBJ2-3; D is uncertain. The germline V gene encodes CDR1 SNHLY and CDR2 FYNNEI. The germline V and J ends were trimmed by 2 bases and 6 bases, with 12 bases remaining between them. The CDR3 extends over 14 amino acids. This CDR3 is CASSETGVLDTQYF. In DNA form, the CDR3 reads TGTGCCAGCAGTGAAACTGGAGTACTCGATACGCAGTATTTT. Based on the CDR3 plus reference TRBV2 and TRBJ2-3, the full variable domain is EPEVTQTPSHQVTQMGQEVILRCVPISNHLYFYWYRQILGQKVEFLVSFYNNEISEKSEIFDDQFSVERPDGSNFTLKIRSTKLEDSAMYFCASSETGVLDTQYFGPGTRLTVL.

Only one count was recorded for this clone. The chain carries TRBV6-6 and TRBJ2-1, with 7 nucleotides matching TRBD1. The junction had 7 bases not matched to a gene; V was cut back by 5 bases and J by 3 bases. The CDR3 extends over 15 amino acids. CDR1 and CDR2 (germline): MNHNY, SVGAGI (reference sequence). The CDR3 loop is CASSPGTALYNEQFF. The CDR3 bases are TGTGCCAGCAGTCCCGGGACAGCCCTCTACAATGAGCAGTTCTTC.

The chain combines TRBV6-6 with TRBJ2-7; the D call may be TRBD1 or TRBD2 (5 bases each). Per the germline V gene, CDR1 is MNHNY and CDR2 is SVGAGI (reference sequence). The CDR3 loop spans 14 amino acids. V shed 7 bases and J shed 4 bases, with 17 bases lying between them. CDR3 bases: TGTGCCAGCACTGACATGGGGGTTAATTACGAGCAGTACTTC. This gives the protein CASTDMGVNYEQYF.

CDR3 nucleotide sequence: TGTGCCAGCAGTTTCGCGGGGACTAGCGGATACGAGCAGTACTTC. It encodes CASSFAGTSGYEQYF. This chain joins TRBV27 and TRBJ2-7; TRBD2 matches 11 bases. CDR3 length equals 15 residues. Trimming removed 3 bases from V and 4 bases from J; junction bases left unmatched: 5. Germline V CDR1 and CDR2: MNHEY, SMNVEV (reference sequence).

The rearrangement joins TRBV5-1 to TRBJ2-5, with 9 nucleotides matching TRBD2. The junction had 13 bases not matched to a gene; V was cut back by 0 bases and J by 7 bases. The CDR3 is 17 amino acids. Germline-derived CDR1 and CDR2 are SGHRS and YFSETQ. CDR3: CASSLAEASGISGTQYF. The DNA for the CDR3 is TGCGCCAGCAGCTTGGCCGAGGCTAGCGGGATATCGGGGACCCAGTACTTC.

This chain links TRBV6-4 with TRBJ2-7; 8 positions agree with TRBD1. The CDR3 length is 18 residues. The trim removed 0 bases at V and 11 bases at J, leaving 21 bases unmatched. CDR1 and CDR2 (germline): MRHNA, SNTAGT. Here the CDR3 reads CASSDSVRSWTGSVSKYF. The CDR3, as DNA: TGTGCCAGCAGTGACTCTGTCCGATCATGGACAGGGTCGGTAAGTAAGTACTTC.

This chain connects TRBV6-5 to TRBJ2-6; D ambiguous. The CDR3 has 15 amino acids. The V and J ends lost 9 bases and 2 bases respectively, with 14 bases between them. CDR1 and CDR2 (germline): MNHEY, SVGAGI. The CDR3 loop reads CASAIDIAGANVLTF. As DNA, the CDR3 is TGTGCCAGTGCCATCGATATTGCTGGGGCCAACGTCCTGACTTTC.

V is TRBV28 and J is TRBJ2-3; no firm D call. The CDR3 extends over 13 amino acids. V shed 6 bases and J shed 0 bases, with 7 bases lying between them. Germline CDR1 and CDR2: MDHEN and SYDVKM. The CDR3 DNA reads as TGTGCCAGCAGCGTAAGGAGCACAGATACGCAGTATTTT. This encodes CASSVRSTDTQYF.

V usage is TRBV7-9 and J usage is TRBJ2-7; 12 bases line up with TRBD2. After removal of 5 bases from V and 3 bases from J, the junction contained 2 bases not matched to a gene. Germline V gene lookup returns CDR1 SEHNR and CDR2 FQNEAQ (reference sequence). The CDR3 has 14 residues. In DNA, the CDR3 is TGTGCCAGCAGCGCGGGACTAGCGGGCTACGAGCAGTACTTC. This encodes CASSAGLAGYEQYF.

The chain's CDR3 is CASSVRQSTSGYTF. The CDR3 DNA follows: TGTGCCAGCAGTGTCCGGCAGAGTACCTCTGGCTACACCTTC. The J gene is TRBJ1-2, the V gene TRBV2; no definite D call. The ends were cut back, 4 bases at V and 7 bases at J, with 16 bases in the middle. The CDR3 length is 14 residues. The germline V gene encodes CDR1 SNHLY and CDR2 FYNNEI.

The chain joins TRBV28 to TRBJ2-7, with D possibly matching TRBD1 (5 bases). Germline assignment: CDR1 MDHEN and CDR2 SYDVKM. With 0 bases removed from V and 3 bases from J, the gap between germline ends came to 9 bases. This CDR3 region has 14 residues. Here the CDR3 reads CASSLWDTFYEQYF. CDR3 coding DNA: TGTGCCAGCAGTTTATGGGACACGTTCTACGAGCAGTACTTC.

The chain joins TRBV6-5 to TRBJ1-1; D unclear. This CDR3 region has 14 residues. The V gene lost 2 bases and the J gene lost 2 bases, with 9 bases spanning the gap. Per the germline V gene, CDR1 is MNHEY and CDR2 is SVGAGI. Here the CDR3 reads CASSYMGKNTEAFF. The CDR3 region has the DNA TGTGCCAGCAGTTACATGGGGAAAAACACTGAAGCTTTCTTT.

This clone was seen only a few times. CDR3 sequence (DNA): TGTGCCAGCAGCTCGACTAGCGGGAGAGGCTACGAGCAGTACTTC. Its translation: CASSSTSGRGYEQYF. This chain connects TRBV7-8 to TRBJ2-7; TRBD2 agrees at 12 bases. Trimming at V came to 4 bases and at J to 3 bases, leaving 4 bases not matched to a gene. The length of the CDR3 is 15 residues. Germline V lookup: CDR1 SGHVS, CDR2 FQNEAQ.

The chain employs TRBV2 and TRBJ1-1, with a weak D call TRBD1 (5 bases). V shed 8 bases and J shed 3 bases, with 10 bases lying between them. The CDR3 totals 12 residues. In germline, CDR1 is SNHLY, CDR2 FYNNEI. The CDR3 here is CASGRDYTEAFF. In nucleotides, the CDR3 is TGTGCCAGCGGTCGGGACTACACTGAAGCTTTCTTT.

The V call is TRBV3-1 (or the pseudogene TRBV3-2), the J call TRBJ2-7; a possible D gene is TRBD2 (5 bases). Trimming cost V 0 bases and J 2 bases, with 14 bases left between them. Germline CDR1 is LGHDT and CDR2 is YNNKEL (reference sequence). There are 16 residues in the CDR3. The CDR3 is CASSQESLARTYEQYF. CDR3 coding DNA: TGTGCCAGCAGCCAAGAGTCTCTAGCTAGGACCTACGAGCAGTACTTC.

The CDR3 DNA reads TGTGCCAGCAGTTTCGCGCTATTCCAAGAGACCCAGTACTTC. Translation: CASSFALFQETQYF. The chain employs TRBV28 and TRBJ2-5; D is undetermined. The CDR3 contains 14 residues. CDR1 MDHEN and CDR2 SYDVKM come from the germline V gene. Trimming pared 3 bases from V and 1 base from J, leaving 9 bases between. The full variable domain, completed using reference TRBV28 and TRBJ2-5, is DVKVTQSSRYLVKRTGEKVFLECVQDMDHENMFWYRQDPGLGLRLIYFSYDVKMKEKGDIPEGYSVSREKKERFSLILESASTNQTSMYLCASSFALFQETQYFGPGTRLLVL.

The chain joins TRBV19 to TRBJ1-1, with TRBD1 matching over 8 bases. The V gene's germline CDR1 is LNHDA and CDR2 SQIVND (reference sequence). Trimming at V came to 7 bases and at J to 8 bases, leaving 6 bases not matched to a gene. This CDR3 region has 12 residues. CDR3 bases: TGTGCCAGTAAAAACCGGGACAGGGAAGCTTTCTTT. The encoded protein is CASKNRDREAFF. Supplemented by reference TRBV19 and TRBJ1-1, the full variable domain reads DGGITQSPKYLFRKEGQNVTLSCEQNLNHDAMYWYRQDPGQGLRLIYYSQIVNDFQKGDIAEGYSVSREKKESFPLTVTSAQKNPTAFYLCASKNRDREAFFGQGTRLTVV.

The V and J genes are TRBV5-1 and TRBJ1-5, with D uncertain. V was shortened by 0 bases and J by 1 base, with 8 bases between the two germline ends. CDR1 and CDR2 from the germline V gene are SGHRS and YFSETQ. The CDR3 is 15 amino acids. CDR3 sequence reads: CASSLDGRSNQPQHF. CDR3 sequence (DNA): TGCGCCAGCAGCTTGGACGGCCGGAGCAATCAGCCCCAGCATTTT.

V and J are TRBV29-1 and TRBJ2-3; the D gene is possibly TRBD2 (5 bases). The CDR3 has 13 residues. Looked up from germline, CDR1 is SQVTM and CDR2 is ANQGSEA. Between the trimmed V and J ends, which lost 4 bases and 2 bases, there was a span of 10 bases. CDR3 DNA: TGCAGCGTTGGAGGGCGCAACACAGATACGCAGTATTTT. Encoded protein: CSVGGRNTDTQYF.

V usage is TRBV29-1 and J usage is TRBJ2-5, with a weak D call TRBD2 (6 bases). Between the trimmed V and J ends, which lost 4 bases and 0 bases, there was a span of 9 bases. There are 13 residues in the CDR3. The V gene's germline CDR1 is SQVTM and CDR2 ANQGSEA. CDR3 amino acids: CSVAGGDQETQYF. CDR3 nucleotides: TGCAGCGTTGCGGGCGGGGACCAAGAGACCCAGTACTTC.

This clone was detected only once. The V call is TRBV2, the J call TRBJ2-7, with D hard to call. The germline gives CDR1 SNHLY, CDR2 FYNNEI. Trimming took 3 bases from V and 4 from J, leaving 10 bases between them. The CDR3 loop spans 13 amino acids. Written as DNA, the CDR3 is TGTGCCAGCAGTGAGATCGACCGGTACGAGCAGTACTTC. This encodes CASSEIDRYEQYF.

The CDR3 reads CASSQRGYNEQFF. DNA for the CDR3: TGTGCCAGCAGCCAGCGGGGCTACAATGAGCAGTTCTTC. This rearrangement joins TRBV11-3 to TRBJ2-1; 7 nucleotides agree with TRBD2. The V gene's germline CDR1 is SGHNT and CDR2 YENEEA. The CDR3 is 13 amino acids. With 5 bases clipped from V and 3 bases from J, the junction kept 1 base outside the gene matches.

CDR3 in DNA: TGTGCCAGCAGATCGCCGGGCTTCGGAGGGGGCTACACCTTC. This codes for CASRSPGFGGGYTF. The J gene is TRBJ1-2, the V gene TRBV28; D gene uncertain. The CDR3 runs to 14 residues. V lost 6 bases, J lost 8 bases, and 19 bases lay in between. From germline, CDR1 is MDHEN and CDR2 SYDVKM.

The chain is built from TRBV10-3 and TRBJ2-3, with TRBD2 matching 9 bases. CDR1 ENHRY and CDR2 SYGVKD come from the germline V gene. CDR3 length: 15 amino acids. V was pared by 4 bases and J by 4 bases, with 6 bases of the junction left unmatched. CDR3 sequence (DNA): TGTGCCATCAGTGGGGGAGCGGGAGGCTCAGATACGCAGTATTTT. It codes for CAISGGAGGSDTQYF.

The rearrangement links TRBV30 to TRBJ1-6, with D hard to call. Germline CDR1 reads GTSNPN; CDR2 reads SVGIG (reference sequence). V was shortened by 0 bases and J by 0 bases, with 15 bases between the two germline ends. CDR3 length: 18 residues. The CDR3 DNA sequence: TGTGCCTGGAGTGTACGTAAGGGCAGTAGCTCCTATAATTCACCCCTCCACTTT. Translation: CAWSVRKGSSSYNSPLHF.

The chain joins TRBV2 to TRBJ2-7; D is unclear. The germline V gene has CDR1 SNHLY and CDR2 FYNNEI. This CDR3 spans 12 amino acids. Trimming shortened V by 7 bases and J by 4 bases, and 11 bases separated the two germline ends. The CDR3 bases are TGTGCCAGCATCTCCCACCTATACGAGCAGTACTTC. This sequence encodes CASISHLYEQYF.

This sequence joins TRBV7-8 and TRBJ2-7; 12 bases line up with TRBD2. Germline V CDR1 and CDR2: SGHVS, FQNEAQ. V trimming: 3 bases; J trimming: 0 bases; junction bases outside the gene matches: 6. The length of the CDR3 is 17 residues. CDR3 in DNA: TGTGCCAGCAGCTTCCTAGCGGGAGGGACGGCCTCCTACGAGCAGTACTTC. Protein sequence: CASSFLAGGTASYEQYF.

The rearrangement uses TRBV19 and TRBJ1-5; TRBD1 aligns across 8 bases. V trimming: 8 bases; J trimming: 4 bases; junction bases outside the gene matches: 10. The CDR3 totals 15 residues. Germline-derived CDR1 and CDR2 are LNHDA and SQIVND (reference sequence). CDR3 DNA: TGTGCCAGTCAGGGGTCCAGGGGGCTAAATCAGCCCCAGCATTTT. Its protein product is CASQGSRGLNQPQHF.

The chain joins TRBV7-9 to TRBJ2-5; either TRBD1 or TRBD2 may fit D (6 bases each). The CDR3 totals 14 residues. Trimming cost V 4 bases and J 5 bases, with 14 bases left between them. CDR1 is SEHNR, CDR2 FQNEAQ, per germline (reference sequence). For the CDR3, the DNA is TGTGCCAGCAGCTCCCCCGGGGGCTGGGAGACCCAGTACTTC. Translated, it gives CASSSPGGWETQYF. The full variable domain, its missing parts supplied by reference TRBV7-9 and TRBJ2-5, is DTGVSQNPRHKITKRGQNVTFRCDPISEHNRLYWYRQTLGQGPEFLTYFQNEAQLEKSRLLSDRFSAERPKGSFSTLEIQRTEQGDSAMYLCASSSPGGWETQYFGPGTRLLVL.